This T cell receptor beta chain was retrieved from a study of radiotherapy plus CTLA-4 blockade in lung cancer. Across the whole study: Disease control was seen in approximately 29% of patients, objective responses in 15% to 20%.

With respect to this clone: What it recognizes is unknown.

Study conclusions and caveats: With interferon-beta, early dynamics of blood T cell clones were reported to best predict response.

Assay: immunoSEQ multiplex PCR; the TCRdb copy retains only in-frame clones and omits some. The sample consists of about 40,000 clones, 60% to 80% of them appearing once. Germline CDR1 and CDR2: LNHDA and SQIVND (reference sequence). V trimming: 3 bases; J trimming: 1 base; junction bases outside the gene matches: 6. The CDR3 is made up of 16 amino acids. The TCR comes from a human donor with non-small cell lung cancer that progressed on radiotherapy plus ipilimumab. The material sequenced was peripheral blood, taken from a patient treated with radiotherapy plus ipilimumab. The chain employs TRBV19 and TRBJ1-5; 7 bases agree with TRBD1. Written as DNA, the CDR3 is TGTGCCAGTAGTATCTTCCAGGGGGTAAGCAATCAGCCCCAGCATTTT. Its protein product is CASSIFQGVSNQPQHF.